This is a list of T cell receptor beta chains from one sample in a study of T cell responses to AZD1222 COVID-19 vaccine. Some clones are missing from TCRdb's copy, which holds only in-frame ones; the method was immunoSEQ multiplex PCR. Of fewer than 130,000 clones in the sample, 80% to 95% are singletons; the top ten hold 7.8%. The input for sequencing was peripheral blood, taken on day 0 of AZD1222 vaccination. The receptors were sampled from an adult in good health. Both conserved end residues are part of each CDR3. D genes are given only for firm matches. Clone size, where shown, is once, few, many, or a class for clones that have expanded.

D	size	V	J	CDR3	DNA
TRBD1	-	TRBV19	TRBJ1-2	CASSAPGQGVYGYTF	TGTGCCAGTAGTGCCCCGGGACAGGGGGTTTATGGCTACACCTTC
-	-	TRBV12-3/TRBV12-4	TRBJ2-5	CASSLGETQYF	TGTGCCAGCAGTTTGGGGGAGACCCAGTACTTC
-	once	TRBV2	TRBJ2-3	CASKVDTQYF	TGTGCCAGCAAGGTAGATACGCAGTATTTT
TRBD1	-	TRBV6-4	TRBJ2-2	CASQSTGGTGELFF	TGTGCCAGCCAATCTACAGGGGGCACCGGGGAGCTGTTTTTT
TRBD2	-	TRBV5-1	TRBJ2-3	CASSLTSGGTDTQYF	TGCGCCAGCAGCTTGACTAGCGGGGGCACAGATACGCAGTATTTT
TRBD2	-	TRBV3-1/TRBV3-2	TRBJ2-5	CASSQDRTSGGGGETQYF	TGTGCCAGCAGCCAAGATCGGACTAGCGGGGGGGGCGGAGAGACCCAGTACTTC
-	-	TRBV28	TRBJ2-7	CASSLGGGTYEQYF	TGTGCCAGCAGTTTAGGAGGGGGCACCTACGAGCAGTACTTC
-	once	TRBV19	TRBJ1-2	CASSIDGRQNYGYTF	TGTGCCAGTAGTATCGACGGCAGACAGAACTATGGCTACACCTTC
-	-	TRBV2	TRBJ2-7	CASSAPRSGFSNEQYF	TGTGCCAGCAGTGCCCCTCGGTCGGGGTTTTCGAACGAGCAGTACTTC
-	once	TRBV6-5	TRBJ2-7	CASKGTTSYEQYF	TGTGCCAGCAAGGGTACTACCTCCTACGAGCAGTACTTC
-	-	TRBV19	TRBJ1-5	CASMVSGTSNQPQHF	TGTGCCAGTATGGTATCGGGAACGAGCAATCAGCCCCAGCATTTT
-	-	TRBV28	TRBJ2-2	CASRPRNTGELFF	TGTGCCAGCCGTCCCCGGAACACCGGGGAGCTGTTTTTT
-	once	TRBV7-8	TRBJ1-6	CASSLEGDSSYNSPLHF	TGTGCCAGCAGCTTAGAGGGTGACAGCTCCTATAATTCACCCCTCCACTTT
-	-	TRBV6-5	TRBJ1-1	CASSYEVSTEAFF	TGTGCCAGCAGTTACGAAGTGAGCACTGAAGCTTTCTTT
-	-	TRBV10-3	TRBJ2-1	CAIGLGALSYNEQFF	TGTGCCATCGGACTGGGAGCCCTTTCCTACAATGAGCAGTTCTTC
-	-	TRBV15	TRBJ2-2	CATSRGSPWLITGELFF	TGTGCCACCAGCAGAGGAAGCCCCTGGCTAATCACCGGGGAGCTGTTTTTT
-	-	TRBV27	TRBJ1-2	CASSPSGQRTNYGYTF	TGTGCCAGCAGTCCCTCCGGACAACGAACTAACTATGGCTACACCTTC
-	-	TRBV6-5	TRBJ2-3	CASSYSTGVADTQYF	TGTGCCAGCAGTTACTCGACGGGGGTGGCAGATACGCAGTATTTT
-	few	TRBV28	TRBJ1-2	CASATGTDGYTF	TGTGCCAGCGCTACAGGGACTGATGGCTACACCTTC
-	-	TRBV5-5	TRBJ1-1	CASSLEGRLNTEAFF	TGTGCCAGCAGCTTGGAAGGGAGGCTGAACACTGAAGCTTTCTTT
-	-	TRBV28	TRBJ2-7	CASSTPRGYEQYF	TGTGCCAGCAGTACCCCAAGGGGCTACGAGCAGTACTTC
-	-	TRBV2	TRBJ1-1	CASSHPDENGEAFF	TGTGCCAGCAGCCACCCGGATGAGAACGGCGAAGCTTTCTTT
TRBD1	-	TRBV30	TRBJ1-5	CAWSAGGHQPQHF	TGTGCCTGGAGTGCAGGGGGACATCAGCCCCAGCATTTT
-	-	TRBV19	TRBJ2-7	CASKSLDGIEQYF	TGTGCCAGTAAGAGCCTGGACGGGATCGAGCAGTACTTC
-	-	TRBV7-9	TRBJ2-1	CASSLAISYNEQFF	TGTGCCAGCAGCTTAGCGATCTCCTACAATGAGCAGTTCTTC
-	-	TRBV24-1	TRBJ1-5	CATRAARDNQPQHF	TGTGCCACCAGAGCAGCGCGGGACAATCAGCCCCAGCATTTT
TRBD2	few	TRBV6-6	TRBJ2-7	CASKRGPSYEQYF	TGTGCCAGCAAGCGGGGGCCCTCCTACGAGCAGTACTTC
-	-	TRBV4-2	TRBJ2-6	CASSQELTSGANVLTF	TGTGCCAGCAGCCAAGAGTTAACCTCTGGGGCCAACGTCCTGACTTTC
TRBD2	-	TRBV5-1	TRBJ2-1	CASSLRVAGGEQFF	TGCGCCAGCAGCTTGCGGGTAGCGGGGGGTGAGCAGTTCTTC
-	-	TRBV24-1	TRBJ1-2	CATRGTTGYGYTF	TGTGCCACCAGAGGGACGACAGGATATGGCTACACCTTC
TRBD2	-	TRBV18	TRBJ2-1	CASSPIGLVLQNEQFF	TGTGCCAGCTCACCTATAGGACTAGTCTTACAGAATGAGCAGTTCTTC
-	-	TRBV3-1/TRBV3-2	TRBJ1-2	CASSQVAGVGYGYTF	TGTGCCAGCAGCCAAGTCGCAGGGGTGGGATATGGCTACACCTTC
TRBD1	-	TRBV5-1	TRBJ2-2	CASSPGQGARELFF	TGCGCCAGCAGCCCGGGACAGGGGGCTAGGGAGCTGTTTTTT
-	-	TRBV3-1/TRBV3-2	TRBJ2-7	CASSQSSYEQYF	TGTGCCAGCAGCCAGAGCTCCTACGAGCAGTACTTC
-	-	TRBV24-1	TRBJ1-1	CATSDFVGEAFF	TGTGCCACCAGTGATTTTGTAGGGGAAGCTTTCTTT
TRBD1	-	TRBV3-1/TRBV3-2	TRBJ2-7	CASSLTRGFYEQYF	TGTGCCAGCAGCCTCACCAGGGGGTTCTACGAGCAGTACTTC
-	once	TRBV5-6	TRBJ2-1	CASSLEGAAYNEQFF	TGTGCCAGCAGCTTGGAGGGTGCGGCCTACAATGAGCAGTTCTTC
-	-	TRBV28	TRBJ1-1	CASSSMGGLTEAFF	TGTGCCAGCAGCTCTATGGGGGGGTTGACTGAAGCTTTCTTT
-	once	TRBV11-3	TRBJ1-1	CASTTGGTEAFF	TGTGCCAGCACCACGGGGGGGACTGAAGCTTTCTTT